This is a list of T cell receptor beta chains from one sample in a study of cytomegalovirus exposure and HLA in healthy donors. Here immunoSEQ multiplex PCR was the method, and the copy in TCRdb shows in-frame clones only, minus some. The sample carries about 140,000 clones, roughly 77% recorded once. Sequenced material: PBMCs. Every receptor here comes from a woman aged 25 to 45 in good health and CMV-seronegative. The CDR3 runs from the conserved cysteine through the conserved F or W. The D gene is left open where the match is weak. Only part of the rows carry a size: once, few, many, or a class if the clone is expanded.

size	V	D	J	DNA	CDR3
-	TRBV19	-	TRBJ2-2	TGTGCCAGTACCGGGCGGGTGACCGGGGAGCTGTTTTTT	CASTGRVTGELFF
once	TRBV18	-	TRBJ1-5	TGTGCCAGCTCACCACCGTCCGGAGGCAATCAGCCCCAGCATTTT	CASSPPSGGNQPQHF
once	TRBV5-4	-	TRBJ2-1	TGTGCCAGCAGCTTGGACTGGTCCAATGAGCAGTTCTTC	CASSLDWSNEQFF
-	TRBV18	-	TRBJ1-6	TGTGCCAGCTCCTGGGGAGGAGGGGATAATTCACCCCTCCACTTT	CASSWGGGDNSPLHF
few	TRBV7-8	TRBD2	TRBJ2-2	TGTGCCAGCAGCGCTGAACTAGCGGGAGTTTCAGGCACCGGGGAGCTGTTTTTT	CASSAELAGVSGTGELFF
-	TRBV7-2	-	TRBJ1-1	TGTGCCAGCAGCCCGACAGTAAAAGACACTGAAGCTTTCTTT	CASSPTVKDTEAFF
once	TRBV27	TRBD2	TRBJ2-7	TGTGCCAGCAGTCTAGCGGGAGGGCCGGGTTACGAGCAGTACTTC	CASSLAGGPGYEQYF
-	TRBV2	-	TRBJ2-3	TGTGCCAGCAGTGAAGGTCAGGGAATGGATACGCAGTATTTT	CASSEGQGMDTQYF
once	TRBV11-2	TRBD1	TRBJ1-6	TGTGCCAGCAGCTATAATACAGGGGGCGGTGCTTCACCCCTCCACTTT	CASSYNTGGGASPLHF
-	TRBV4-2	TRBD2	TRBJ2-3	TGTGCCAGCACCCAAGACACGGGAGGGCTCGATACGCAGTATTTT	CASTQDTGGLDTQYF
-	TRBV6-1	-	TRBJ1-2	TGTGCCAGCAGTGAAATGGGGCTACAGGGCTTCGGCTACACCTTC	CASSEMGLQGFGYTF
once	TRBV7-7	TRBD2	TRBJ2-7	TGTGCTAGCAGCCTAGCGGGAGTGAAAGACGAGCAGTACTTC	CASSLAGVKDEQYF
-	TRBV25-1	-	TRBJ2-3	TGTGCCAGCAGTGATTCCCTGACGAGGGATACGCAGTATTTT	CASSDSLTRDTQYF
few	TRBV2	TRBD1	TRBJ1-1	TGTGCCAGCAGGGGGGACAGGGGCTACCCTGAAGCTTTCTTT	CASRGDRGYPEAFF
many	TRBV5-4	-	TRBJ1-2	TGTGCCAGCAGCTTGTACGACTTAGCTAACTATGGCTACACCTTC	CASSLYDLANYGYTF
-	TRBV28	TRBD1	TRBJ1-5	TGTGCCAGCCCTCGTCCGTGGGCAGGGGGCCAACTTACCCACAATCAGCCCCAGCATTTT	CASPRPWAGGQLTHNQPQHF
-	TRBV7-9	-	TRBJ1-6	TGTGCCAGCAGCCCTCAGAATTCACCCCTCCACTTT	CASSPQNSPLHF
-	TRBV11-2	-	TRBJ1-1	TGTGCCAGCAGCGGGACATACCCCACTGAAGCTTTCTTT	CASSGTYPTEAFF
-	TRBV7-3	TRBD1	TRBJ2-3	TGTGCCAGCAGCTTAGGACAGGGTGGAGATACGCAGTATTTT	CASSLGQGGDTQYF
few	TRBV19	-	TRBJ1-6	TGTGCCAGTAGGGGCGGACAGAACAATAATTCACCCCTCCACTTT	CASRGGQNNNSPLHF
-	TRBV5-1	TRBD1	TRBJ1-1	TGCGCCAGCAGCGACGGACAGGGTGTGATCCATACTGAAGCTTTCTTT	CASSDGQGVIHTEAFF
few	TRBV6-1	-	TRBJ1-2	TGTGCCAGCAGTGGGGGGGTCGGCTATGGCTACACCTTC	CASSGGVGYGYTF
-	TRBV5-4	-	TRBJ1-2	TGTGCCAGCAGCTTGAAACGGGACGGCCAGGGAGGTGGCTACACCTTC	CASSLKRDGQGGGYTF
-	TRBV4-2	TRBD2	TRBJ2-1	TGTGCCAGCAGCCAAGAGCCTAGCGGGAGCTCCTACAATGAGCAGTTCTTC	CASSQEPSGSSYNEQFF
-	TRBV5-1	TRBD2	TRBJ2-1	TGCGCCAGCAGCTTCGCGAGCGGGAGGGAGGATGAGCAGTTCTTC	CASSFASGREDEQFF
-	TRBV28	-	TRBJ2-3	TGTGCCAGCAGTTTATCCCAGGGGCCCACAGATACGCAGTATTTT	CASSLSQGPTDTQYF
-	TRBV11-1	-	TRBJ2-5	TGTGCCAGCAGCTTATTACGGGGGTATGGGAAAGAGACCCAGTACTTC	CASSLLRGYGKETQYF
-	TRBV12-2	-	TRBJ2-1	TGTGCAAGTCGTCTAACAGTAAGCTCCTACAATGAGCAGTTCTTC	CASRLTVSSYNEQFF
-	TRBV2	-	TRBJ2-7	TGTGCCAGCAGCGACCGGGTCTACTCCTACGAGCAGTACTTC	CASSDRVYSYEQYF
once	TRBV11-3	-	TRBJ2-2	TGTGCCAGCAGCTTAAGTCGGGGGGCCCGGGAGCTGTTTTTT	CASSLSRGARELFF
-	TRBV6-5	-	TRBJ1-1	TGTGCCAGCAGTTACCAAACAGGGACCACTGAAGCTTTCTTT	CASSYQTGTTEAFF
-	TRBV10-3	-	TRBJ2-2	TGTGCCATCAGCGGCCAGGGACTTGGCTACCTTAACACCGGGGAGCTGTTTTTT	CAISGQGLGYLNTGELFF
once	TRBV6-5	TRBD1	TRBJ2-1	TGTGCCAGCAGTCCCCAACCGGGACAGGGTCATGAGCAGTTCTTC	CASSPQPGQGHEQFF
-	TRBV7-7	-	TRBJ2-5	TGTGCTAGCAGCCCGGGCGCTAGTAGGGGGGAGACCCAGTACTTC	CASSPGASRGETQYF
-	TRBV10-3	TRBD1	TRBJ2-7	TGTGCCATCAGTGAGTCGCCAGGGGGTGGCGAGCAGTACTTC	CAISESPGGGEQYF
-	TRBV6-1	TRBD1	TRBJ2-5	TGTGCCAGCAGTCATCCGGGACAGGGGGAAGAGACCCAGTACTTC	CASSHPGQGEETQYF
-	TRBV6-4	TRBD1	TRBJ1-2	TGTGCCACTCACAGGGGTCCCCGCTGCCAAGCTAACTATGGCTACACCTTC	CATHRGPRCQANYGYTF
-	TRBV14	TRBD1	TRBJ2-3	TGTGCCAGCAGCCAAGAACGGGACAGGCTCTCGGGGGCAGATACGCAGTATTTT	CASSQERDRLSGADTQYF
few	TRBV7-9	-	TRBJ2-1	TGTGCCAGCAGCTTAGCGAGGATGTGGTCCTACAATGAGCAGTTCTTC	CASSLARMWSYNEQFF
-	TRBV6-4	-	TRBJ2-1	TGTGCCAGCAGTGCCTATAGGGGCCCCTACAATGAGCAGTTCTTC	CASSAYRGPYNEQFF
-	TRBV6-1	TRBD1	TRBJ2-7	TGTGCCAGCGTATTGGACAGGGTCTACGAGCAGTACTTC	CASVLDRVYEQYF